These 29 T cell receptor beta chains were all obtained from the same sample, sequenced in a study of blood T cell repertoires in COVID-19 (dated by TCRdb to 2020 to 2021). Libraries were built with the immunoSEQ multiplex PCR assay. Not all clones reach the TCRdb copy of this immuneACCESS table, which keeps in-frame sequences only. Checked studies attribute under half of the gap to unresolved V genes and leave the rest unexplained. Within this sample are about 80,000 clones, with 80% to 90% of them counted one time only. Roughly a sixth of the sample lies in the top ten. The sample comprised peripheral blood. Receptor source: an elderly woman with acute or convalescent COVID-19.

This clone was observed a handful of times. The chain is built from TRBV19 and TRBJ1-2; no reliable D call. The CDR3 is 16 amino acids. Trimming left V 3 bases short and J 1 base short, with 15 bases between. CDR1 LNHDA and CDR2 SQIVND come from the germline V gene (reference sequence). The CDR3 nucleotides are TGTGCCAGTAGTATCCTCCTTGGGCCGCTTAACTATGGCTACACCTTC. Translation gives CASSILLGPLNYGYTF.

The CDR3 sequence is CASSQEASGGNEQFF. The CDR3 DNA follows: TGTGCCAGCAGCCAAGAAGCTAGCGGGGGCAATGAGCAGTTCTTC. The V and J genes are TRBV3-1 (or the pseudogene TRBV3-2) and TRBJ2-1; 10 positions agree with TRBD2. V trimming: 0 bases; J trimming: 6 bases; junction bases outside the gene matches: 2. Per germline, CDR1 LGHDT and CDR2 YNNKEL (reference sequence). The CDR3 is made up of 15 amino acids.

The V and J genes are TRBV20-1 and TRBJ2-3, with D uncertain. Trimming took 6 bases from V and 1 from J, leaving 5 bases between them. The CDR3 runs to 11 residues. Germline CDR1 reads DFQATT; CDR2 reads SNEGSKA (reference sequence). CDR3 coding DNA: TGCAGTGCACTCGGCACAGATACGCAGTATTTT. The encoded protein is CSALGTDTQYF.

J is TRBJ2-3 and V is TRBV5-1; TRBD1 aligns across 10 bases. Trimming took 4 bases from V and 2 from J; bases not matched to a gene: 7. The CDR3 runs to 16 residues. Germline V gene sequence: CDR1 SGHRS, CDR2 YFSETQ. The CDR3 loop reads CASSLGTGAATDTQYF. CDR3 nucleotide sequence: TGCGCCAGCAGCCTCGGGACAGGGGCGGCCACAGATACGCAGTATTTT.

This chain's CDR3 is CASSAQGQARNTEAFF. For the CDR3, the DNA is TGTGCCAGCAGCGCCCAAGGACAGGCGAGGAACACTGAAGCTTTCTTT. The J gene is TRBJ1-1, the V gene TRBV7-8, with TRBD1 identical over 7 bases. Trimming took 5 bases from V and 1 from J; bases not matched to a gene: 10. The CDR3 is 16 amino acids. The V gene's germline CDR1 is SGHVS and CDR2 FQNEAQ.

The chain links TRBV24-1 to TRBJ2-5; D might be TRBD2 (6 bases). Germline V gives CDR1 KGHDR, CDR2 SFDVKD. The CDR3 covers 16 residues. V lost 7 bases and J 4 bases, leaving 21 bases between the germline ends. The chain's CDR3 is CATSVGGGSGRETQYF. DNA for the CDR3: TGTGCCACCAGCGTGGGGGGTGGTAGCGGACGAGAGACCCAGTACTTC.

This clone was recorded once. The chain recombines TRBV29-1 with TRBJ2-2, with D possibly TRBD2 on 6 matching bases. This CDR3 is built from 15 residues. Per the germline V gene, CDR1 is SQVTM and CDR2 is ANQGSEA. The ends were cut back, 5 bases at V and 0 bases at J, with 13 bases in the middle. CDR3 in amino acids: CSVPAGLANTGELFF. CDR3 bases: TGCAGCGTTCCGGCGGGGCTAGCGAACACCGGGGAGCTGTTTTTT.

The table lists this clone with a count of one. V usage is TRBV11-3 and J usage is TRBJ2-1; 12 bases line up with TRBD2. CDR3 length: 15 residues. With 0 bases clipped from V and 13 bases from J, the junction kept 7 bases outside the gene matches. The germline V gene has CDR1 SGHNT and CDR2 YENEEA. The CDR3 nucleotides are TGTGCCAGCAGCTTAGATATGGCTAGCGGGGGGGTCCAGTTCTTC. Protein product: CASSLDMASGGVQFF.

V and J are TRBV5-8 and TRBJ1-5; no reliable D call. Germline loops: CDR1 SGHTS, CDR2 YDEGEE. The CDR3 covers 15 residues. Trimming stripped 2 bases from V and 1 base from J, with 10 bases between. CDR3 in amino acids: CASSLEPMSNQPQHF. CDR3 DNA: TGTGCCAGCAGCTTAGAGCCGATGAGCAATCAGCCCCAGCATTTT.

This clone came up many times. The chain links TRBV10-3 to TRBJ2-5; 9 bases line up with TRBD1. J was trimmed by 5 bases and V by 2 bases; bases with no gene match: 15. Germline CDR1 ENHRY, CDR2 SYGVKD. The CDR3 loop spans 18 amino acids. As DNA, the CDR3 is TGTGCCATCAGTGAGAAGGGGACAGGGTTTTCGAGTCTGGAGACCCAGTACTTC. Protein sequence: CAISEKGTGFSSLETQYF.

The genes are TRBV5-4 and TRBJ2-3; 10 nucleotides match TRBD2. V dropped 0 bases and J dropped 7; count of bases not matched to a gene: 8. Germline assignment: CDR1 SGHNT and CDR2 YYREEE (reference sequence). The length of the CDR3 is 16 residues. CDR3 DNA sequence: TGTGCCAGCAGCTTGGGTGGTAGCGGGGGGTTAAATACGCAGTATTTT. Amino acid sequence: CASSLGGSGGLNTQYF. The full variable domain, in which reference TRBV5-4 and TRBJ2-3 provide the parts outside the CDR3, is ETGVTQSPTHLIKTRGQQVTLRCSSQSGHNTVSWYQQALGQGPQFIFQYYREEENGRGNFPPRFSGLQFPNYSSELNVNALELDDSALYLCASSLGGSGGLNTQYFGPGTRLTVL.

The genes are TRBV18 and TRBJ2-5; tentatively, D is TRBD1 (6 bases). The CDR3 spans 13 residues. Germline CDR1 and CDR2: KGHSH and LQKENI. Trimming took off 8 bases at V and 0 bases at J, with 10 bases between the two ends. The CDR3 loop reads CASKNRDQETQYF. CDR3 in DNA: TGTGCCAGCAAGAACAGGGACCAAGAGACCCAGTACTTC.

This rearrangement joins TRBV9 to TRBJ2-3; D is perhaps TRBD2 (6 bases). Germline assignment: CDR1 SGDLS and CDR2 YYNGEE. Between the trimmed V and J ends, which lost 0 bases and 6 bases, there was a span of 8 bases. The CDR3 is made up of 13 amino acids. CDR3 in DNA: TGTGCCAGCAGCGTAGATGGGAGGGATACGCAGTATTTT. It is translated as CASSVDGRDTQYF.

The chain combines TRBV6-5 with TRBJ1-1; the D is unclear. V was clipped by 7 bases and J by 11 bases, with 26 bases between them. Germline V gene sequence: CDR1 MNHEY, CDR2 SVGAGI. The CDR3 extends over 15 amino acids. CDR3 protein: CASIEGSGARTGAFF. The CDR3 region has the DNA TGTGCCAGCATAGAGGGATCGGGAGCCCGGACTGGGGCTTTCTTT.

Here the CDR3 reads CASSFGTTGELFF. CDR3 coding DNA: TGTGCCAGCAGCTTTGGGACAACCGGGGAGCTGTTTTTT. The chain couples TRBV7-9 to TRBJ2-2, with D possibly matching TRBD1 (6 bases). Germline V lookup: CDR1 SEHNR, CDR2 FQNEAQ (reference sequence). Trimming left V 3 bases short and J 5 bases short, with 7 bases between. The CDR3 loop spans 13 amino acids. Looking up the rest from reference TRBV7-9 and TRBJ2-2 gives the full variable domain: DTGVSQNPRHKITKRGQNVTFRCDPISEHNRLYWYRQTLGQGPEFLTYFQNEAQLEKSRLLSDRFSAERPKGSFSTLEIQRTEQGDSAMYLCASSFGTTGELFFGEGSRLTVL.

The V gene is TRBV2, the J gene TRBJ2-5; D is possibly TRBD1 (5 bases). V lost 3 bases, J lost 9 bases, and 17 bases lay in between. The V gene's germline CDR1 is SNHLY and CDR2 FYNNEI. This CDR3 is built from 14 residues. The CDR3 nucleotides are TGTGCCAGCAGTGAGCCCAGGGAAGGTAATTCCCAGTACTTC. Protein: CASSEPREGNSQYF.

The V call is TRBV5-4, the J call TRBJ1-4, with a possible D match to TRBD1 (6 bases). V lost 5 bases and J lost 6, with 14 bases in between. The CDR3 consists of 14 residues. Germline values: CDR1 SGHNT, CDR2 YYREEE (reference sequence). This CDR3 is CASRRDIGDEKLFF. CDR3 nucleotides: TGTGCCAGCAGAAGGGACATCGGCGATGAAAAACTGTTTTTT.

This clone qualifies as large. V and J are TRBV5-4 and TRBJ1-2, with 7 bases matching TRBD1. Germline CDR1 SGHNT, CDR2 YYREEE (reference sequence). The CDR3 has 13 amino acids. V lost 3 bases and J lost 3; bases outside the gene matches: 2. CDR3 protein: CASSSGTDYGYTF. In DNA, the CDR3 is TGTGCCAGCAGCTCCGGGACAGACTATGGCTACACCTTC.

This clone has only one observation. The chain uses TRBV28 and TRBJ2-7, with 11 bases that match TRBD1. V was clipped by 8 bases and J by 6 bases; unmatched bases: 9. CDR3 length: 14 amino acids. CDR1 MDHEN and CDR2 SYDVKM come from the germline V gene. CDR3 nucleotides: TGTGCCAGCTACTCCTGGACAGGGGGCCCCGAGCAGTACTTC. Translated, it gives CASYSWTGGPEQYF.

The chain employs TRBV7-9 and TRBJ2-1; 13 bases are a match to TRBD2. Trimming at V came to 2 bases and at J to 9 bases, leaving 4 bases not matched to a gene. Germline CDR1 reads SEHNR; CDR2 reads FQNEAQ (reference sequence). This CDR3 spans 15 amino acids. In nucleotides, the CDR3 is TGTGCCAGCAGCTTAACTAGCGGGGGGGCTAGTGAGCAGTTCTTC. As protein: CASSLTSGGASEQFF.

This chain joins TRBV9 and TRBJ2-1; 12 bases map to TRBD1. This CDR3 comprises 18 residues. V dropped 4 bases and J dropped 9; count of bases not matched to a gene: 17. The V gene's germline CDR1 is SGDLS and CDR2 YYNGEE. This CDR3 reads CASSRQLRGGQGAAEQFF. CDR3 bases: TGTGCCAGCAGCCGACAACTCCGGGGGGGACAGGGGGCTGCTGAGCAGTTCTTC.

This rearrangement joins TRBV28 to TRBJ2-1; possibly TRBD2 for D (7 bases). There are 15 residues in the CDR3. V lost 2 bases and J lost 9, with 17 bases in between. CDR1 is MDHEN, CDR2 SYDVKM, per germline. CDR3 coding DNA: TGTGCCAGCAGTTTAGGTGTGTCGGGGGGCGGTGAGCAGTTCTTC. Amino acids: CASSLGVSGGGEQFF.

This clone showed up just a few times. The gene calls are TRBV4-3 and TRBJ1-2, with 11 bases matching TRBD1. Germline loops: CDR1 LGHNA, CDR2 YSLEER. The V and J ends lost 1 base and 4 bases, in that order; junction bases with no gene match: 5. The CDR3 has 16 residues. CDR3 sequence (DNA): TGCGCCAGCAGCCAAGGGGACAGGGGGGTTGGCTATGGCTACACCTTC. This translates into CASSQGDRGVGYGYTF.

The chain employs TRBV7-8 and TRBJ1-1, with 7 bases identical to TRBD1. This CDR3 is built from 18 residues. The V and J ends lost 2 bases and 0 bases, in that order; junction bases with no gene match: 12. Looked up from germline, CDR1 is SGHVS and CDR2 is FQNEAQ. The CDR3 loop reads CASSLRAGGSLMNTEAFF. The CDR3 DNA is TGTGCCAGCAGCTTACGGGCAGGGGGATCCCTGATGAACACTGAAGCTTTCTTT.

In its sample, this clone was seen once. This chain connects TRBV13 to TRBJ2-1; 12 nucleotides align to TRBD1. V lost 5 bases to trimming and J lost 8 bases; unmatched junction nucleotides: 7. Germline CDR1 reads PRHDT; CDR2 reads FYEKMQ (reference sequence). The CDR3 is made up of 15 amino acids. The CDR3 is CASSAPGTGGHEQFF. The CDR3 coding sequence is TGTGCCAGCAGCGCCCCCGGGACAGGGGGCCATGAGCAGTTCTTC.

The CDR3 DNA follows: TGTGCCAGCAGCGTAGACAGGGGAGAGACCCAGTACTTC. Protein: CASSVDRGETQYF. The genes are TRBV9 and TRBJ2-5, with TRBD1 identical over 7 bases. The CDR3 length is 13 residues. With V trimmed by 0 bases and J by 4 bases, 0 bases remained unmatched. Germline lookup yields CDR1 SGDLS and CDR2 YYNGEE.

V is TRBV14 and J is TRBJ2-3, with a tentative D call TRBD1 (6 bases). This CDR3 is built from 17 residues. Trimming took off 3 bases at V and 3 bases at J, with 19 bases between the two ends. CDR1 SGHDN and CDR2 FVKESK come from the germline V gene. The CDR3: CASSHGLGGALTDTQYF. The CDR3 DNA reads as TGTGCCAGCAGCCACGGCCTTGGGGGCGCACTGACAGATACGCAGTATTTT.

CDR3 coding DNA: TGTGCCAGCACCCTATGGCGGGCAGCTAACTATGGCTACACCTTC. Translated: CASTLWRAANYGYTF. This chain joins TRBV5-5 and TRBJ1-2, with D unclear. This CDR3 has 15 residues. Germline V CDR1 and CDR2: SGHKS, YYEKEE (reference sequence). Trimming removed 6 bases from V and 0 bases from J, with 15 bases in between.

The chain uses TRBV28 and TRBJ1-4; D call uncertain. V lost 2 bases, J lost 10 bases, and 20 bases lay in between. Germline V lookup: CDR1 MDHEN, CDR2 SYDVKM. This CDR3 has 16 residues. In DNA, the CDR3 is TGTGCCAGCAGTTTAAGCTCTACAGCCGACGCTGGAAAACTGTTTTTT. Translation gives CASSLSSTADAGKLFF.